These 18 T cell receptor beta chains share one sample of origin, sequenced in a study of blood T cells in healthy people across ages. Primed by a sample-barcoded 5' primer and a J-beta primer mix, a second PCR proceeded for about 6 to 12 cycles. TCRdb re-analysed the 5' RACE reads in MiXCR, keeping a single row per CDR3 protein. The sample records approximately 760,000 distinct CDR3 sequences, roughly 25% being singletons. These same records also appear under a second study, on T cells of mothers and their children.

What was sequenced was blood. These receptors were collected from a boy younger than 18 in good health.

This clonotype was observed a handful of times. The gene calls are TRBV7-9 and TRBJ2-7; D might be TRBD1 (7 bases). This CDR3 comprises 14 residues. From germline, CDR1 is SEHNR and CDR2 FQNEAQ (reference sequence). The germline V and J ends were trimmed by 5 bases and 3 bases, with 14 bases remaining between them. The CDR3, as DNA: TGTGCCAGCAGCCACGACAGGGAGGTCTACGAGCAGTACTTC. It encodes CASSHDREVYEQYF.

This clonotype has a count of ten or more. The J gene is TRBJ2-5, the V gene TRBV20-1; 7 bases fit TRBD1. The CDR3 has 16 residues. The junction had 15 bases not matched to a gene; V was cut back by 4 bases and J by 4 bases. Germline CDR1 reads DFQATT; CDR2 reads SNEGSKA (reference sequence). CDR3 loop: CSATRVGQPEIETQYF. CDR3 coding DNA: TGCAGTGCTACCAGGGTGGGACAGCCGGAGATAGAGACCCAGTACTTC.

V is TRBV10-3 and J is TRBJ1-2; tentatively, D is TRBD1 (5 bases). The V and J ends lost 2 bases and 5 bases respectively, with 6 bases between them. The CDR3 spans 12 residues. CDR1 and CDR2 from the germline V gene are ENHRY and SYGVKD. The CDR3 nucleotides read TGTGCCATCAGTGAGAAGGGGTATGGCTACACCTTC. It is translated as CAISEKGYGYTF.

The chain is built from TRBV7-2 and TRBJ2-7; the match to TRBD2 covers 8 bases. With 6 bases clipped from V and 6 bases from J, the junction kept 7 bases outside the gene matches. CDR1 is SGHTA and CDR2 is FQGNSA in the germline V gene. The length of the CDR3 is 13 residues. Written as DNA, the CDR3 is TGTGCCAGCAGTGTCGGGGCGGGGGGCGAGCAGTACTTC. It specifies CASSVGAGGEQYF.

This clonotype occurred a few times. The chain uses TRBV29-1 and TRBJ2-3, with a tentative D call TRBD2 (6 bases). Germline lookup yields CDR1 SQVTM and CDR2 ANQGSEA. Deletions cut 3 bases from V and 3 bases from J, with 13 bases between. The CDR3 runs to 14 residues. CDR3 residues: CSVEGGDTTDTQYF. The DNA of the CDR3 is TGCAGCGTTGAGGGGGGAGACACGACAGATACGCAGTATTTT.

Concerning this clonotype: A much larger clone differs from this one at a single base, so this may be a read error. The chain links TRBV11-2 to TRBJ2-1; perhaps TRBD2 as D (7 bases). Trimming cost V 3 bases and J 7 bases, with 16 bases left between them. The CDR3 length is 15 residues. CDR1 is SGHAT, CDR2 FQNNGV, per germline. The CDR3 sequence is CASSLEGGARNEQFF. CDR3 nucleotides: TGTGCCAGCAGCTTGGAGGGGGGGGCCAGAAATGAGCAGTTCTTC.

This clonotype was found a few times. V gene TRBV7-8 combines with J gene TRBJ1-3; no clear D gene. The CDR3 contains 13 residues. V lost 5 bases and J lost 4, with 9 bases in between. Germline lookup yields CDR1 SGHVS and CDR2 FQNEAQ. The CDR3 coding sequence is TGTGCCAGCAGCCTACCTTTGGGAAACACCATATATTTT. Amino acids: CASSLPLGNTIYF. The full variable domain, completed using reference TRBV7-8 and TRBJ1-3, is GAGVSQSPRYKVAKRGQDVALRCDPISGHVSLFWYQQALGQGPEFLTYFQNEAQLDKSGLPSDRFFAERPEGSVSTLKIQRTQQEDSAVYLCASSLPLGNTIYFGEGSWLTVV.

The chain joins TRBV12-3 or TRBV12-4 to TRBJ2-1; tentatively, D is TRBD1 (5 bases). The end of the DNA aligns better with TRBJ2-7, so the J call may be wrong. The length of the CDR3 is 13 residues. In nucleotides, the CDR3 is TGTGCCAGCACCCAGGGTCGGTCATACGAGCAGTACTTC. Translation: CASTQGRSYEQYF.

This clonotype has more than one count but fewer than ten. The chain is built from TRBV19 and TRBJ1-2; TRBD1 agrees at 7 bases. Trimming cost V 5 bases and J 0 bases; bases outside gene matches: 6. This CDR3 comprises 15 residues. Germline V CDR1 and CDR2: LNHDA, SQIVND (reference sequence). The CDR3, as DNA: TGTGCCAGTAGTCCCGGACAGGATACTAACTATGGCTACACCTTC. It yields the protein CASSPGQDTNYGYTF.

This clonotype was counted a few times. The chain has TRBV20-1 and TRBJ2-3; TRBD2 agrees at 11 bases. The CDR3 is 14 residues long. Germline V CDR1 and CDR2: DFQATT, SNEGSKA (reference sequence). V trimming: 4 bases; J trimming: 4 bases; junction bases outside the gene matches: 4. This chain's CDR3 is CSAILAGGSDTQYF. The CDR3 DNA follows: TGCAGTGCTATCCTAGCGGGGGGTTCAGATACGCAGTATTTT.

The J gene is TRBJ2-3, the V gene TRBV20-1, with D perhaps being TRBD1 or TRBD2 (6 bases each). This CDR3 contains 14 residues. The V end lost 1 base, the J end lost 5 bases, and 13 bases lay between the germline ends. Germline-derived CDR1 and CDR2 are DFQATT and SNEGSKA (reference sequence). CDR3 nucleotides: TGCAGTGCTAGAGTCAGCGAGGGGGGAGATACGCAGTATTTT. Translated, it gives CSARVSEGGDTQYF.

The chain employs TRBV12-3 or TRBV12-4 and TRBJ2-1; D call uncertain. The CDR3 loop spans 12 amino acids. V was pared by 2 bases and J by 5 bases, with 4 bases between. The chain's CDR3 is CASSLQNNEQFF. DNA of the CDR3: TGTGCCAGCAGTTTACAGAACAATGAGCAGTTCTTC.

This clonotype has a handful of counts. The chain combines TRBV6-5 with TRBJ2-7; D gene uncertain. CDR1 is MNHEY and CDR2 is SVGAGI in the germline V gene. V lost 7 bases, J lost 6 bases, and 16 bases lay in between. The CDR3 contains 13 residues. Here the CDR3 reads CASKSTSRVEQYF. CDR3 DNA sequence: TGTGCCAGCAAATCCACAAGCCGGGTCGAGCAGTACTTC.

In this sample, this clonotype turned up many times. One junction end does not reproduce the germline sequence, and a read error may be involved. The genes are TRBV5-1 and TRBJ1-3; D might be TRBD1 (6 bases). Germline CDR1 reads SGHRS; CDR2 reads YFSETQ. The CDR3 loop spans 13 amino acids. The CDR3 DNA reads TGTGCCAGCAGCTTGGGGGGCGGAAACACCATATATTTT. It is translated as CASSLGGGNTIYF.

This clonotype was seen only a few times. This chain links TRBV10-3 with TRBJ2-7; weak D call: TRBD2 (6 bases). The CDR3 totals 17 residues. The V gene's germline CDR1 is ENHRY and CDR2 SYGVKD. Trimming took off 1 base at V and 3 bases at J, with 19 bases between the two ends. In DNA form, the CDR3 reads TGTGCCATCAGTGAGTATCTGGAGGGAGCGATGAGCTACGAGCAGTACTTC. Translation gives CAISEYLEGAMSYEQYF.

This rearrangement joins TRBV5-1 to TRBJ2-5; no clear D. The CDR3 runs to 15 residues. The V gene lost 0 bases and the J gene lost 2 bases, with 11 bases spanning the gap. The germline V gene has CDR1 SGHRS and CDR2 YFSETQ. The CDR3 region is CASSLVNDPQETQYF. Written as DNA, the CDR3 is TGCGCCAGCAGCTTGGTGAATGATCCGCAAGAGACCCAGTACTTC.

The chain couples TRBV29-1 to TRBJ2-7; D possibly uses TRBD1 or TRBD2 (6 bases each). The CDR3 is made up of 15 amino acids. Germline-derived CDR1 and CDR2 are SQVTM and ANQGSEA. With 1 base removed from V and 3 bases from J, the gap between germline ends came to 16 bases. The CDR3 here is CSVEARGREDYEQYF. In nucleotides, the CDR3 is TGCAGCGTTGAAGCCCGGGGGCGCGAAGACTACGAGCAGTACTTC.

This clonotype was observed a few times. The CDR3 is CATTGKTYNEQFF. The DNA for the CDR3 is TGTGCCACCACCGGGAAGACCTACAATGAGCAGTTCTTC. The chain combines TRBV7-9 with TRBJ2-1, with D possibly matching TRBD2 (5 bases). The V and J ends lost 10 bases and 2 bases respectively, with 12 bases between them. There are 13 residues in the CDR3. Looked up from germline, CDR1 is SEHNR and CDR2 is FQNEAQ (reference sequence).